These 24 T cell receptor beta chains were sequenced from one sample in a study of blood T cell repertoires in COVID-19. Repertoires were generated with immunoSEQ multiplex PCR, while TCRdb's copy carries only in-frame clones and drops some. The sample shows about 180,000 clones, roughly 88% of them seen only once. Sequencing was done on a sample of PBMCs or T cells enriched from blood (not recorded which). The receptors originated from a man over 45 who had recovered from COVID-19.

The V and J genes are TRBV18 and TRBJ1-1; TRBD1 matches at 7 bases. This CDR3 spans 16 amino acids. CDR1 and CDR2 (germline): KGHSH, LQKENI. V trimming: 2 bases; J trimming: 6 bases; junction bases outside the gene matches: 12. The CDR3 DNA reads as TGTGCCAGCTCACCATCACAATTGGACAGGAGTTCTGAAGCTTTCTTT. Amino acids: CASSPSQLDRSSEAFF.

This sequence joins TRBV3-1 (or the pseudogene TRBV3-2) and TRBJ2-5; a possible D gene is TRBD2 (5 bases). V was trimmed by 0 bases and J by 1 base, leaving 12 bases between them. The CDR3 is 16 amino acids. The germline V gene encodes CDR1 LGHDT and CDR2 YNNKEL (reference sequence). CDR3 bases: TGTGCCAGCAGCCAAGATCTTAGCGTCGGCCAAGAGACCCAGTACTTC. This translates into CASSQDLSVGQETQYF.

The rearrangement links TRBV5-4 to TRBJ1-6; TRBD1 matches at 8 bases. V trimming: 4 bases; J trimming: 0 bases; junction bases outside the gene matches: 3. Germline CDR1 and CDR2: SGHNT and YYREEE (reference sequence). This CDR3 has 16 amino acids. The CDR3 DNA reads TGTGCCAGCAGCCCCGACAGGGGCTCCTATAATTCACCCCTCCACTTT. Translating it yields CASSPDRGSYNSPLHF.

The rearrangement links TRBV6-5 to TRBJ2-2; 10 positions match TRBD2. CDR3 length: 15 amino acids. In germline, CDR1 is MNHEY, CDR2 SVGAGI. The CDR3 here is CATRGASGGTGELFF. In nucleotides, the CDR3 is TGTGCAACAAGGGGTGCTAGCGGGGGTACCGGGGAGCTGTTTTTT.

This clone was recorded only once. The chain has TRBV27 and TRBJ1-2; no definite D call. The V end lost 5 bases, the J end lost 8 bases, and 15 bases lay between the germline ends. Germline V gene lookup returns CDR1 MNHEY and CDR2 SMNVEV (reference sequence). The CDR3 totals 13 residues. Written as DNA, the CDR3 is TGTGCCAGCAGTCTACTCCACAGCCAAGGCTACACCTTC. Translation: CASSLLHSQGYTF.

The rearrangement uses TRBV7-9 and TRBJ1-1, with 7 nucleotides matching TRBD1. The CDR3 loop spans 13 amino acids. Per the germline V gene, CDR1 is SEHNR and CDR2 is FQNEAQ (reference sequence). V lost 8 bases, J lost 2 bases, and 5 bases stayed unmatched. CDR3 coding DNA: TGTGCCAGCGAGGGGGCAGATAACACTGAAGCTTTCTTT. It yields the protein CASEGADNTEAFF.

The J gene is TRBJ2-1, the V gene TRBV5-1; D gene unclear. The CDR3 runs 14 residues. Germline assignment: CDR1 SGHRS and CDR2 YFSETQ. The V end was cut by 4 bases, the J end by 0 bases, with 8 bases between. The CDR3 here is CASSPPSSYNEQFF. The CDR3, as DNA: TGCGCCAGCAGCCCGCCGAGCTCCTACAATGAGCAGTTCTTC.

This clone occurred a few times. CDR3 nucleotide sequence: TGTGCCAGCAGCTGGGACAGGGGGCGTCTTGACTATGGCTACACCTTC. Amino acid sequence: CASSWDRGRLDYGYTF. The chain is built from TRBV11-2 and TRBJ1-2; 12 nucleotides agree with TRBD1. The CDR3 runs 16 residues. The trim removed 4 bases at V and 3 bases at J, leaving 6 bases unmatched. The germline V gene has CDR1 SGHAT and CDR2 FQNNGV.

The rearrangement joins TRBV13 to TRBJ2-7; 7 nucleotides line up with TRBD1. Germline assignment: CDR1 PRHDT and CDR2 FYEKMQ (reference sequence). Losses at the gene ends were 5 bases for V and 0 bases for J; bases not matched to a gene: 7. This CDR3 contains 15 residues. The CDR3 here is CASSPGTESSYEQYF. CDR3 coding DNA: TGTGCCAGCAGCCCCGGGACAGAGAGCTCCTACGAGCAGTACTTC.

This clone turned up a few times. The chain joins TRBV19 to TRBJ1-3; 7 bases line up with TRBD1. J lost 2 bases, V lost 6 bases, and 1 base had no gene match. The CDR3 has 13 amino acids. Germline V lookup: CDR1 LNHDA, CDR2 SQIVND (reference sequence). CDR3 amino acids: CASRGTAGNTIYF. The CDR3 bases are TGTGCCAGTAGGGGGACAGCTGGAAACACCATATATTTT.

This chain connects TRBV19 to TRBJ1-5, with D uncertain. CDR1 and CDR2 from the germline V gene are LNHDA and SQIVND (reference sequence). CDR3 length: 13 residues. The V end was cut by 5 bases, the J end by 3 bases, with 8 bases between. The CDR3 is CASSFDINQPQHF. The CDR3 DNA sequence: TGTGCCAGTAGTTTTGACATCAATCAGCCCCAGCATTTT.

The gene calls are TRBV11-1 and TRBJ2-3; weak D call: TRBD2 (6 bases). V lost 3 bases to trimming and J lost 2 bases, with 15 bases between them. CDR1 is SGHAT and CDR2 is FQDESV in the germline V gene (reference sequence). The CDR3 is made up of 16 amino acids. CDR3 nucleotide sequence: TGTGCCAGCAGCTTGGGAGGATTGGGATTCACAGATACGCAGTATTTT. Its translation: CASSLGGLGFTDTQYF.

CDR3 DNA: TGTGCCAGCAGCTCTGGGGGCCTTAGCACCGGGGAGCTGTTTTTT. Its translation is CASSSGGLSTGELFF. The rearrangement links TRBV7-2 to TRBJ2-2; maybe TRBD1 (6 bases). The V end lost 4 bases, the J end lost 4 bases, and 13 bases lay between the germline ends. The CDR3 covers 15 residues. Germline V gives CDR1 SGHTA, CDR2 FQGNSA.

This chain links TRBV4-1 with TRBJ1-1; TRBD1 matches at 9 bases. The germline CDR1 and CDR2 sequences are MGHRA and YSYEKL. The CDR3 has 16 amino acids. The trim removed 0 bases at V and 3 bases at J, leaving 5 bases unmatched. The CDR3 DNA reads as TGCGCCAGCAGCCAAGACCCGGGACAGGGATACACTGAAGCTTTCTTT. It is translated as CASSQDPGQGYTEAFF.

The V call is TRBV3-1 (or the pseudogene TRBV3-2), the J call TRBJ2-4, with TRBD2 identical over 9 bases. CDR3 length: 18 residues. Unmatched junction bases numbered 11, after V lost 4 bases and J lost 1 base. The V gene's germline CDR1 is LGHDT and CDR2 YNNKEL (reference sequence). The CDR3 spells CASSPSGGSGGAKNIQYF. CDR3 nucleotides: TGTGCCAGCAGCCCCAGCGGGGGGTCTGGTGGGGCCAAAAACATTCAGTACTTC.

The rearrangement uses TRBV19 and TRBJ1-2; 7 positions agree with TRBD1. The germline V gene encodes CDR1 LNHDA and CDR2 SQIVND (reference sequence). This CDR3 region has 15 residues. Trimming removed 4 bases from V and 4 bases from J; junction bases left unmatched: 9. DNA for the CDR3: TGTGCCAGTAGTACGACCCGACAGGGAGTCTATGGCTACACCTTC. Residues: CASSTTRQGVYGYTF.

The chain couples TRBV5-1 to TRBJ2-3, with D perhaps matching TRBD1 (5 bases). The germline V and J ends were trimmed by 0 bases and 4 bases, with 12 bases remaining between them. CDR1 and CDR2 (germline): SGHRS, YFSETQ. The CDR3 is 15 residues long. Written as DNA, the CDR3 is TGCGCCAGCAGCTTGGCCAGGGCGAGCGCAGATACGCAGTATTTT. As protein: CASSLARASADTQYF. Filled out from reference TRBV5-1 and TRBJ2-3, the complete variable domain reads KAGVTQTPRYLIKTRGQQVTLSCSPISGHRSVSWYQQTPGQGLQFLFEYFSETQRNKGNFPGRFSGRQFSNSRSEMNVSTLELGDSALYLCASSLARASADTQYFGPGTRLTVL.

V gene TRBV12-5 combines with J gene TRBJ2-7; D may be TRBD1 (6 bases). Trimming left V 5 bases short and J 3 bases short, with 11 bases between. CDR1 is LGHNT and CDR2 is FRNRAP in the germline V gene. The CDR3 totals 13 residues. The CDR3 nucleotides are TGTGCTAGTGGTCCGGACAGCTACTACGAGCAGTACTTC. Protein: CASGPDSYYEQYF.

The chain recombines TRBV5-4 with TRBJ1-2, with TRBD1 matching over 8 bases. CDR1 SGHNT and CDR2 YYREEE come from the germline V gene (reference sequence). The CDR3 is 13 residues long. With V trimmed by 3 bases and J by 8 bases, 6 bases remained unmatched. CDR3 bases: TGTGCCAGCAGCTCCGGACAGGGACTAGGCTACACCTTC. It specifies CASSSGQGLGYTF.

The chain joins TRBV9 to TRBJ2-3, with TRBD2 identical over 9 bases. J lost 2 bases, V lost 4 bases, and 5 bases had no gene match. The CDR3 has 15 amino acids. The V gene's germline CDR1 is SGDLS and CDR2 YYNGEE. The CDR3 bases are TGTGCCAGCAGCCCCGGGGGACTAGCCACAGATACGCAGTATTTT. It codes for CASSPGGLATDTQYF.

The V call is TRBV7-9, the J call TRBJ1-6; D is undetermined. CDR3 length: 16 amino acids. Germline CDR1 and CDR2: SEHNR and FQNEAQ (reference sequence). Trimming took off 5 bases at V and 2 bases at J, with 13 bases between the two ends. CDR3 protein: CASSPLGGTYNSPLHF. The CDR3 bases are TGTGCCAGCAGCCCACTGGGAGGAACCTATAATTCACCCCTCCACTTT.

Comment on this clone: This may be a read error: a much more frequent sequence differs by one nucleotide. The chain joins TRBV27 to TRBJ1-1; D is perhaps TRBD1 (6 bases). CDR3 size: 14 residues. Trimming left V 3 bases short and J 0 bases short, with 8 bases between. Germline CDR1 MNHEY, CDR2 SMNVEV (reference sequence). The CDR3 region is CASSLDRMNTEAFF. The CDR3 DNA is TGTGCCAGCAGTTTGGACAGAATGAACACTGAAGCTTTCTTT.

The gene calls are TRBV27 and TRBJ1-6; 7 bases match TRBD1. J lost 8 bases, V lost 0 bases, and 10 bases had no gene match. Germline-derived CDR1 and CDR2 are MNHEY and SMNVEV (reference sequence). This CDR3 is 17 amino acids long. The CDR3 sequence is CASSLSRPGGIDSPLHF. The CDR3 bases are TGTGCCAGCAGTTTATCGCGTCCAGGGGGAATTGATTCACCCCTCCACTTT.

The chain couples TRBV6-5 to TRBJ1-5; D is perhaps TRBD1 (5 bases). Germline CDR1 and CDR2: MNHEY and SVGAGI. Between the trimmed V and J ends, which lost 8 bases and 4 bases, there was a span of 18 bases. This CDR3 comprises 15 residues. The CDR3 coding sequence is TGTGCCAGCGGCGTGGGGGGAACTCGTAATCAGCCCCAGCATTTT. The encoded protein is CASGVGGTRNQPQHF.